The rows below give T cell receptor beta chains drawn from one sample of a study of T cells expressing NK-cell markers. Each CDR3 protein gets one entry in TCRdb, which reprocessed the 5' RACE reads and gives no DNA. The listing contains 20,000 to 25,000 distinct CDR3 sequences. The sample taken for sequencing was blood T cells: a sorted CD56 or NKG2C T cell subset, CD4+ or CD8+ T cells, or bulk PBMC T cells (not recorded which). The receptors come from a man between 18 and 69 years old in good health. Each CDR3 is given with its conserved first and last residue. Each record gives: J gene, V gene, CDR3 protein.

TRBJ1-6 TRBV2 CASIPTRYNSPLHF
TRBJ2-3 TRBV27 CASAVSTDTQYF
TRBJ2-5 TRBV6-2/TRBV6-3 CASSSGEQETQYF
TRBJ2-1 TRBV5-6 CASSLRLAASQSSYNEQFF
TRBJ2-7 TRBV20-1 CSGALNRDRGEQYF
TRBJ1-4 TRBV7-2 CASSFRRGTNEKLFF
TRBJ2-7 TRBV11-1 CASSHPSGRMFHEQYF
TRBJ2-7 TRBV6-2/TRBV6-3 CASGGLRSSYEQYF
TRBJ2-7 TRBV4-3 CASSPRTGGSYEQYF
TRBJ1-4 TRBV7-6 CASSLAGTPANEKLFF
TRBJ2-3 TRBV28 CASSSPGTDTQYF
TRBJ2-7 TRBV20-1 CSAAKTGSYEQYF
TRBJ1-2 TRBV20-1 CSAPPDREQGYTF
TRBJ1-4 TRBV15 CATSRPNPSTNEKLFF
TRBJ2-5 TRBV7-2 CASSLPSGGQETQYF
TRBJ2-2 TRBV4-1 CASSLREGPPTGELFF
TRBJ1-3 TRBV18 CASSPRRDSHSGNTIYF
TRBJ1-6 TRBV9 CASSSWTVNSPLHF
TRBJ2-2 TRBV9 CASSARPLGAGELFF
TRBJ2-5 TRBV28 CASSTHFSGGAGETQYF
TRBJ2-5 TRBV6-5 CASSYSGTGKETQYF
TRBJ2-5 TRBV5-4 CASSLGTGETQYF
TRBJ1-4 TRBV4-1 CASSQGQGTNEKLFF
TRBJ2-3 TRBV4-1 CASSQLTGGADTQYF
TRBJ1-3 TRBV7-2 CASSPSGRARNTIYF
TRBJ2-1 TRBV6-1 CASSPGLGQGAYNEQFF
TRBJ2-3 TRBV10-3 CAISAGRESTDTQYF
TRBJ2-3 TRBV11-2 CASSLGTSDTDTQYF
TRBJ2-1 TRBV12-3/TRBV12-4 CASRAVYEQFF
TRBJ2-1 TRBV4-3 CASSRGAASSYNEQFF
TRBJ2-3 TRBV28 CASSDPGDPKYNTDTQYF